What follows are 21 T cell receptor beta chains derived from one specimen sequenced in a study of spatial heterogeneity in lung cancer. Time point specified: blood at routine non-recurrence follow-up after resection. The authors sequenced whole RNA from tumor, nontumor lung or frozen PBMC without sorting. TCRdb reprocessed the 5' RACE reads with MiXCR, giving one entry per CDR3 protein. In the table there are roughly 120,000 distinct CDR3 sequences, over 9% of which are singletons. The material was PBMCs, obtained at follow-up. Receptors originate from a male donor with early-stage non-small cell lung cancer.

The V gene is TRBV2, the J gene TRBJ2-7; 7 bases align to TRBD1. Per the germline V gene, CDR1 is SNHLY and CDR2 is FYNNEI. V dropped 0 bases and J dropped 6; count of bases not matched to a gene: 5. The CDR3 totals 14 residues. Here the CDR3 reads CASSEARGGGEQYF. The CDR3 DNA follows: TGTGCCAGCAGTGAAGCCCGAGGGGGCGGCGAGCAGTACTTC.

This clonotype has a count of ten or more. This chain connects TRBV11-2 to TRBJ2-3; 7 nucleotides line up with TRBD2. The trim removed 2 bases at V and 1 base at J, leaving 0 bases unmatched. The germline V gene has CDR1 SGHAT and CDR2 FQNNGV. This CDR3 is built from 14 residues. The CDR3, as DNA: TGTGCCAGCAGCTTAAGCGGGGGCACAGATACGCAGTATTTT. Translating it yields CASSLSGGTDTQYF.

The chain combines TRBV5-1 with TRBJ2-2, with D tentatively TRBD2 (6 bases). The CDR3 covers 15 residues. Germline V gene data show CDR1 as SGHRS and CDR2 as YFSETQ. The V end lost 0 bases, the J end lost 5 bases, and 11 bases lay between the germline ends. CDR3 nucleotide sequence: TGCGCCAGCAGCTTGGAACTAGCCAGTACCGGGGAGCTGTTTTTT. Its translation: CASSLELASTGELFF.

V gene TRBV29-1 combines with J gene TRBJ2-7; 11 bases agree with TRBD1. From germline, CDR1 is SQVTM and CDR2 ANQGSEA. This CDR3 comprises 14 residues. Trimming cost V 5 bases and J 6 bases; bases outside gene matches: 9. The CDR3 is CSVMIGTGGGEQYF. For the CDR3, the DNA is TGCAGCGTTATGATTGGGACAGGGGGAGGCGAGCAGTACTTC.

The rearrangement links TRBV9 to TRBJ1-1; D not resolved. The V gene's germline CDR1 is SGDLS and CDR2 YYNGEE. V shed 3 bases and J shed 1 base, with 7 bases lying between them. This CDR3 is 13 amino acids long. The CDR3 sequence: CASSAGGNTEAFF. The CDR3 DNA follows: TGTGCCAGCAGCGCAGGAGGGAACACTGAAGCTTTCTTT. The whole variable domain, remainder taken from reference TRBV9 and TRBJ1-1, is DSGVTQTPKHLITATGQRVTLRCSPRSGDLSVYWYQQSLDQGLQFLIQYYNGEERAKGNILERFSAQQFPDLHSELNLSSLELGDSALYFCASSAGGNTEAFFGQGTRLTVV.

The rearrangement uses TRBV28 and TRBJ2-7; 8 bases line up with TRBD2. The length of the CDR3 is 15 residues. Germline trimming cut 8 bases from V and 0 bases from J; bases unmatched to any gene: 9. Germline V CDR1 and CDR2: MDHEN, SYDVKM. DNA of the CDR3: TGTGCCAGCCTCAAGCGGGGGCCTCACTCCTACGAGCAGTACTTC. Translating it yields CASLKRGPHSYEQYF.

This chain uses TRBV6-5 with TRBJ2-7; 10 bases match TRBD2. Germline assignment: CDR1 MNHEY and CDR2 SVGAGI. J was trimmed by 3 bases and V by 6 bases; bases with no gene match: 5. The CDR3 covers 14 residues. The DNA of the CDR3 is TGTGCCAGCAGCCAGAGCGGGGGGGGCTACGAGCAGTACTTC. Translation gives CASSQSGGGYEQYF.

This clonotype has a handful of counts. The rearrangement joins TRBV20-1 to TRBJ2-7; 7 bases line up with TRBD1. CDR3 size: 14 residues. V dropped 3 bases and J dropped 2; count of bases not matched to a gene: 7. CDR1 is DFQATT and CDR2 is SNEGSKA in the germline V gene (reference sequence). The CDR3 sequence is CSARAPDRPYEQYF. The CDR3 nucleotides read TGCAGTGCTAGGGCCCCGGACAGGCCCTACGAGCAGTACTTC.

This clonotype was seen a few times. V is TRBV11-2 and J is TRBJ2-6; D ambiguous. There are 14 residues in the CDR3. The ends were cut back, 5 bases at V and 10 bases at J, with 15 bases in the middle. Per germline, CDR1 SGHAT and CDR2 FQNNGV. The CDR3 DNA reads TGTGCCAGCAGCGGGGATAATGGATTAAACGTCCTGACTTTC. This encodes CASSGDNGLNVLTF.

Only a few counts were recorded for this clonotype. V is TRBV24-1 and J is TRBJ2-2, with 7 nucleotides matching TRBD1. The junction had 2 bases not matched to a gene; V was cut back by 8 bases and J by 0 bases. The CDR3 is made up of 14 amino acids. Germline V CDR1 and CDR2: KGHDR, SFDVKD. The CDR3 DNA is TGTGCCACCAAAGGACAGGCGAACACCGGGGAGCTGTTTTTT. Its protein product is CATKGQANTGELFF.

V gene TRBV4-2 combines with J gene TRBJ2-7; 8 bases agree with TRBD1. Trimming at V came to 1 base and at J to 0 bases, leaving 8 bases not matched to a gene. The germline V gene encodes CDR1 LGHNA and CDR2 YNFKEQ. This CDR3 comprises 17 residues. The DNA for the CDR3 is TGTGCCAGCAGCCAAGCCGGGGGACAGGCCCACTCCTACGAGCAGTACTTC. It translates to CASSQAGGQAHSYEQYF.

The V gene is TRBV19, the J gene TRBJ1-4; D perhaps matches TRBD1 (5 bases). Trimming cost V 4 bases and J 8 bases, with 20 bases left between them. Per germline, CDR1 LNHDA and CDR2 SQIVND (reference sequence). This CDR3 is 16 amino acids long. CDR3 nucleotide sequence: TGTGCCAGTAGTAGTTCGGCCGGGACCCTTGGGGAAAAACTGTTTTTT. It translates to CASSSSAGTLGEKLFF.

A few counts support this clonotype. This chain joins TRBV29-1 and TRBJ2-2; D not resolved. The CDR3 totals 11 residues. CDR1 is SQVTM and CDR2 is ANQGSEA in the germline V gene. V was clipped by 7 bases and J by 4 bases, with 7 bases between them. CDR3 in amino acids: CSAHTTGELFF. The CDR3 region has the DNA TGCAGCGCCCATACCACCGGGGAGCTGTTTTTT.

As to this clonotype: Germline is not matched at one junction end, which may reflect a read error. The rearrangement uses TRBV10-3 and TRBJ2-2; the match to TRBD1 covers 7 bases. The CDR3 loop spans 14 amino acids. Germline V gene lookup returns CDR1 ENHRY and CDR2 SYGVKD. The CDR3 DNA is TGTGCCATCACACTCGGCAGGGGGAGCAGGGAGCCGTTTTTT. Protein product: CAITLGRGSREPFF.

This clonotype was seen at least ten times. The chain carries TRBV29-1 and TRBJ1-2, with 8 bases that match TRBD1. This CDR3 region has 15 residues. Losses at the gene ends were 3 bases for V and 0 bases for J; bases not matched to a gene: 6. Germline CDR1 is SQVTM and CDR2 is ANQGSEA. This chain's CDR3 is CSVEDREGTNYGYTF. The CDR3 region has the DNA TGCAGCGTTGAGGACAGGGAAGGGACTAACTATGGCTACACCTTC.

In this sample, this clonotype turned up many times. The chain links TRBV6-2 or TRBV6-3 to TRBJ1-2; tentatively, D is TRBD1 (5 bases). Trimming took off 5 bases at V and 4 bases at J, with 14 bases between the two ends. The CDR3 is 14 amino acids. Per the germline V gene, CDR1 is MNHEY and CDR2 is SVGEGT. The DNA of the CDR3 is TGTGCCAGCAGTCTCTACCGGACAACCTATGGCTACACCTTC. Amino acids: CASSLYRTTYGYTF.

The chain uses TRBV19 and TRBJ2-3; TRBD1 or TRBD2 may be the D gene (5 bases each). From germline, CDR1 is LNHDA and CDR2 SQIVND (reference sequence). This CDR3 has 13 residues. Trimming left V 7 bases short and J 4 bases short, with 12 bases between. This CDR3 is CASMRGSADTQYF. The CDR3 DNA reads as TGTGCCAGTATGAGGGGTAGTGCAGATACGCAGTATTTT.

This clonotype was observed many times. The chain has TRBV10-3 and TRBJ1-2, with a possible D match to TRBD1 (5 bases). The V and J ends lost 9 bases and 7 bases respectively, with 15 bases between them. Germline CDR1 and CDR2: ENHRY and SYGVKD. CDR3 length: 12 amino acids. For the CDR3, the DNA is TGTGCCATTCAAGGGGAACTGCGTGGCTACACCTTC. Amino acid sequence: CAIQGELRGYTF.

The rearrangement links TRBV12-3 or TRBV12-4 to TRBJ2-5; D call uncertain. V was pared by 4 bases and J by 6 bases, with 9 bases between. CDR3 size: 12 residues. The DNA for the CDR3 is TGTGCCAGCAGTTATAGCAGACAGACCCAGTACTTC. Residues: CASSYSRQTQYF.

The chain has TRBV12-3 or TRBV12-4 and TRBJ2-2; D call uncertain. V lost 6 bases and J 1 base, leaving 9 bases between the germline ends. The CDR3 spans 14 residues. The CDR3 is CASRKDGNTGELFF. CDR3 in DNA: TGTGCCAGCAGAAAAGACGGGAACACCGGGGAGCTGTTTTTT.

The rearrangement links TRBV27 to TRBJ1-1; D unclear. Germline CDR1 and CDR2: MNHEY and SMNVEV (reference sequence). Trimming pared 6 bases from V and 3 bases from J, leaving 23 bases between. CDR3 length: 17 amino acids. The CDR3 reads CASSPETPTESHTEAFF. As DNA, the CDR3 is TGTGCCAGCAGCCCTGAGACTCCCACGGAATCTCACACTGAAGCTTTCTTT.